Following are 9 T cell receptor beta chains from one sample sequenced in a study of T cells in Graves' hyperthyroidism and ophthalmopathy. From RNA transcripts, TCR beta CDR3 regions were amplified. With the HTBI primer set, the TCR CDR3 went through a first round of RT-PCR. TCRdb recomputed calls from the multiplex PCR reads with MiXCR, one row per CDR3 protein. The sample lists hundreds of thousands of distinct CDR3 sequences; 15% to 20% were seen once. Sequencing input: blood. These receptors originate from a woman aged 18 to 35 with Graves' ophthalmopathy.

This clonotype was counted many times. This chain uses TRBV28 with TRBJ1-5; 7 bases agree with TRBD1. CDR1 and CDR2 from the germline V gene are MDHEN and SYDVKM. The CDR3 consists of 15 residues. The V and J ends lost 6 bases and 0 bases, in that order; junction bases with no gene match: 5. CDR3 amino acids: CASRLGTDSNQPQHF. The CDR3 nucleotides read TGTGCCAGCAGGTTAGGGACAGATAGCAATCAGCCCCAGCATTTT.

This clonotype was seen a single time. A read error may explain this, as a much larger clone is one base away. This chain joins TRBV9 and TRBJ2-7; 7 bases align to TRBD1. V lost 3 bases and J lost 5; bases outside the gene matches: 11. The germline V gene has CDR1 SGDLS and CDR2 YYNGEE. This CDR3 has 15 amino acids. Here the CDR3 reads CASSEMGQPFDEQYF. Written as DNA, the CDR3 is TGTGCCAGCAGCGAAATGGGACAGCCCTTCGACGAGCAGTACTTC.

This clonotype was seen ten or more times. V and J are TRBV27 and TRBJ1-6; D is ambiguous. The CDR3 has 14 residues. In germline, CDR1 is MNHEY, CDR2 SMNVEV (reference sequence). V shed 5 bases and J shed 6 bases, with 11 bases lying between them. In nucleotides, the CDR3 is TGTGCCAGCAGTCCGGTTAGTGGTAATTCACCCCTCCACTTT. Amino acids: CASSPVSGNSPLHF.

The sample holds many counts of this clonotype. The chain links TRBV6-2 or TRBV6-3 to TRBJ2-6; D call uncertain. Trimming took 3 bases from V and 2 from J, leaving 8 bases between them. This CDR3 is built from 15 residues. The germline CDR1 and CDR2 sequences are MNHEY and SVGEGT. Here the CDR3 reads CASSYGTPGANVLTF. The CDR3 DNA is TGTGCCAGCAGTTATGGCACGCCTGGGGCCAACGTCCTGACTTTC.

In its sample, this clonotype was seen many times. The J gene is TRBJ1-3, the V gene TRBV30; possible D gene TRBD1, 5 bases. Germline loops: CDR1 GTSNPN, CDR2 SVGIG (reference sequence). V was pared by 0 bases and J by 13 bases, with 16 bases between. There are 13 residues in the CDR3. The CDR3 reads CAWSVRGTSPIYF. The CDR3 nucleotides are TGTGCCTGGAGTGTAAGGGGTACTTCCCCGATATATTTT. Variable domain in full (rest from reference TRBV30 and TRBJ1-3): SQTIHQWPATLVQPVGSPLSLECTVEGTSNPNLYWYRQAAGRGLQLLFYSVGIGQISSEVPQNLSASRPQDRQFILSSKKLLLSDSGFYLCAWSVRGTSPIYFGEGSWLTVV.

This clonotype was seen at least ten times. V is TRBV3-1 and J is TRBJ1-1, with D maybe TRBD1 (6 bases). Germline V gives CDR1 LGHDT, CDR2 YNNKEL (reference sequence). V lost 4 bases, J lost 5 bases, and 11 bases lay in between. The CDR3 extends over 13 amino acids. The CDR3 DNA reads TGTGCCAGCAGCCCGGCCCAGGGGACTGAAGCTTTCTTT. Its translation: CASSPAQGTEAFF.

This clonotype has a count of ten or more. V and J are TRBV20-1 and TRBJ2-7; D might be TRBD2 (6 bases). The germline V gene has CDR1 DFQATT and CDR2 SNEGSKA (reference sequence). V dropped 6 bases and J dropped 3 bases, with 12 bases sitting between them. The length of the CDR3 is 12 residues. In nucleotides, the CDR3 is TGCAGTGCGGCGCGGGACGGCTACGAGCAGTACTTC. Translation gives CSAARDGYEQYF.

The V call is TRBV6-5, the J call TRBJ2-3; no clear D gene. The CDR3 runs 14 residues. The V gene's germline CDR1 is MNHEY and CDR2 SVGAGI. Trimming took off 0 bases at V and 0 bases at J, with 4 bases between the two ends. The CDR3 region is CASSYSSSTDTQYF. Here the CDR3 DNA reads TGTGCCAGCAGTTACTCGTCTAGCACAGATACGCAGTATTTT.

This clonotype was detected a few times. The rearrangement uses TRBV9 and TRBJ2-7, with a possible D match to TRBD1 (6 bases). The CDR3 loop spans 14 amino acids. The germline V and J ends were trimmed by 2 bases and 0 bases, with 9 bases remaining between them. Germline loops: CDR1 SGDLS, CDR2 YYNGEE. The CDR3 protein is CASSVTGYSYEQYF. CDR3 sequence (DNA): TGTGCCAGCAGCGTCACAGGGTACTCCTACGAGCAGTACTTC.